The 14 T cell receptor beta chains reported below all come from one sample, sequenced in a study of shared clonotypes between healthy human individuals. Clones were sequenced by immunoSEQ multiplex PCR, and TCRdb holds only the in-frame ones, with some missing. This sample has 2 million to 2.5 million clones, with under 95% found just once. The sequenced material came from naive CD4+ T cells from PBMCs. Subset in this sample: CD45RA+ positively selected. Every receptor here comes from a man aged 18-30 years in good health. Some clones in this sample may be carry-over from other donors' samples.

The V call is TRBV7-9, the J call TRBJ2-5; 13 bases are shared with TRBD2. The germline gives CDR1 SEHNR, CDR2 FQNEAQ (reference sequence). The V gene end was trimmed by 6 bases and the J gene end by 4 bases; junction bases not matched to a gene: 8. The CDR3 runs 16 residues. In DNA, the CDR3 is TGTGCCAGCAGGGGCGGACTAGCGGGAGTACTAGAGACCCAGTACTTC. This translates into CASRGGLAGVLETQYF.

This clone has a handful of counts. The chain links TRBV5-6 to TRBJ1-2, with D unresolved. This CDR3 has 13 amino acids. From germline, CDR1 is SGHDT and CDR2 YYEEEE. V lost 4 bases and J lost 3, with 10 bases in between. The CDR3 DNA follows: TGTGCCAGCAGCGTGTCCACCGACTATGGCTACACCTTC. Amino acid sequence: CASSVSTDYGYTF.

The CDR3 DNA follows: TGTGCCAGCAGTCCCCCCCTCACAGATACGCAGTATTTT. Its translation: CASSPPLTDTQYF. The genes are TRBV6-5 and TRBJ2-3; D call uncertain. Germline values: CDR1 MNHEY, CDR2 SVGAGI. V shed 5 bases and J shed 2 bases, with 8 bases lying between them. The CDR3 loop spans 13 amino acids.

The rearrangement joins TRBV25-1 to TRBJ2-3; TRBD2 matches 7 bases. The J segment lost 5 bases and the V segment lost 3 bases, leaving 11 bases of the junction unmatched. The germline gives CDR1 MGHDK, CDR2 SYGVNS. The CDR3 spans 16 residues. Here the CDR3 DNA reads TGTGCCAGCAGTGATGGAGGGGAGGGGTTGAGAGATACGCAGTATTTT. Its translation: CASSDGGEGLRDTQYF.

This clone has only a few counts. V usage is TRBV2 and J usage is TRBJ1-3; the D is unclear. The CDR3 loop spans 12 amino acids. The ends were cut back, 11 bases at V and 4 bases at J, with 12 bases in the middle. Germline V CDR1 and CDR2: SNHLY, FYNNEI. The CDR3 DNA sequence: TGTGCCGTAAGCGTCGGGGGAAACACCATATATTTT. It codes for CAVSVGGNTIYF.

This chain uses TRBV10-1 with TRBJ2-3; weak D call: TRBD1 (6 bases). Germline V CDR1 and CDR2: WNHNN, SYGVQD (reference sequence). V dropped 5 bases and J dropped 5 bases, with 20 bases sitting between them. CDR3 size: 16 residues. The CDR3 bases are TGCGCCAGCAGTAGCGCCAGGGGAGAGTTTCGAGATACGCAGTATTTT. This translates into CASSSARGEFRDTQYF.

The V gene is TRBV4-2, the J gene TRBJ2-1; D gene unclear. CDR1 is LGHNA and CDR2 is YNFKEQ in the germline V gene. The CDR3 length is 12 residues. Trimming stripped 4 bases from V and 7 bases from J, with 8 bases between. The CDR3 reads CASSPTENEQFF. CDR3 nucleotides: TGTGCCAGCAGCCCCACGGAAAATGAGCAGTTCTTC.

DNA for the CDR3: TGTGCCAGCAGTCGAACCGGACAGGGTAGGGTGAATGAGCAGTTCTTC. Protein sequence: CASSRTGQGRVNEQFF. The chain employs TRBV28 and TRBJ2-1; TRBD1 aligns across 8 bases. The V gene end was trimmed by 5 bases and the J gene end by 7 bases; junction bases not matched to a gene: 13. This CDR3 comprises 16 residues. Germline V CDR1 and CDR2: MDHEN, SYDVKM.

The genes are TRBV20-1 and TRBJ2-7; possibly TRBD1 for D (5 bases). V was clipped by 3 bases and J by 6 bases, with 9 bases between them. CDR3 length: 11 residues. Germline loops: CDR1 DFQATT, CDR2 SNEGSKA (reference sequence). CDR3 protein: CSASQGFEQYF. CDR3 DNA sequence: TGCAGTGCTAGCCAGGGCTTCGAGCAGTACTTC.

The CDR3 coding sequence is TGCGCCAGCAGTCTACTTGGACTAGCGGACAATGAGCAGTTCTTC. Translated: CASSLLGLADNEQFF. V usage is TRBV23-1 and J usage is TRBJ2-1; 10 bases map to TRBD2. TRBV23-1 is an ORF; its function is uncertain. The CDR3 is 15 residues long. Losses at the gene ends were 4 bases for V and 5 bases for J; bases not matched to a gene: 5.

In its sample, this clone was seen once. The gene calls are TRBV15 and TRBJ2-2, with D tentatively TRBD2 (6 bases). Between the trimmed V and J ends, which lost 1 base and 7 bases, there was a span of 13 bases. Germline loops: CDR1 LNHNV, CDR2 YYDKDF (reference sequence). The CDR3 has 15 residues. DNA of the CDR3: TGTGCCACCAGCAGAGGACCCCTGCGGGACGGGGAGCTGTTTTTT. This codes for CATSRGPLRDGELFF.

The chain couples TRBV28 to TRBJ1-2, with 7 bases aligning to TRBD1. After removal of 8 bases from V and 0 bases from J, the junction contained 6 bases not matched to a gene. Germline assignment: CDR1 MDHEN and CDR2 SYDVKM. The CDR3 is 14 residues long. CDR3 DNA sequence: TGTGCCAGCCAGCACAGGGGAACTAACTATGGCTACACCTTC. This translates into CASQHRGTNYGYTF.

This rearrangement joins TRBV30 to TRBJ1-5; D gene unclear. Between the trimmed V and J ends, which lost 3 bases and 4 bases, there was a span of 10 bases. The CDR3 totals 13 residues. Germline assignment: CDR1 GTSNPN and CDR2 SVGIG (reference sequence). The CDR3 is CAWRSFANQPQHF. CDR3 nucleotide sequence: TGTGCCTGGAGATCCTTCGCTAATCAGCCCCAGCATTTT. Complete variable domain (other parts from reference TRBV30 and TRBJ1-5): SQTIHQWPATLVQPVGSPLSLECTVEGTSNPNLYWYRQAAGRGLQLLFYSVGIGQISSEVPQNLSASRPQDRQFILSSKKLLLSDSGFYLCAWRSFANQPQHFGDGTRLSIL.

The chain couples TRBV5-4 to TRBJ2-1, with TRBD1 matching over 8 bases. The CDR3 consists of 14 residues. Germline assignment: CDR1 SGHNT and CDR2 YYREEE (reference sequence). V was pared by 3 bases and J by 8 bases, with 7 bases of the junction left unmatched. The CDR3 loop is CASSSRQGIDEQFF. The CDR3 DNA follows: TGTGCCAGCAGCTCCAGACAGGGGATCGATGAGCAGTTCTTC.